The next 8 T cell receptor beta chains were all read from a single sample in a study of CD8 T cells in ankylosing spondylitis. From the 5' RACE reads, TCRdb called clonotypes with MiXCR, one entry per CDR3 protein. Of a few hundred thousand distinct CDR3 sequences in the sample, around 20% were seen once. Sequencing was performed on blood, either unsorted or a sorted T cell fraction (not recorded which). These receptor sequences come from a female donor with ankylosing spondylitis or in good health (not recorded which).

CDR3 sequence: CSASRNPGGGSPLHF. The CDR3 DNA is TGCAGTGCTAGCCGGAATCCGGGGGGCGGTTCACCCCTCCACTTT. This rearrangement joins TRBV20-1 to TRBJ1-6, with TRBD1 as a possible D gene (6 bases). CDR3 length: 15 amino acids. The V gene's germline CDR1 is DFQATT and CDR2 SNEGSKA (reference sequence). Between the trimmed V and J ends, which lost 3 bases and 9 bases, there was a span of 18 bases.

The rearrangement links TRBV9 to TRBJ2-5; weak D call: TRBD1 (7 bases). V gave up 3 bases and J gave up 4 bases, with 16 bases separating them. Germline lookup yields CDR1 SGDLS and CDR2 YYNGEE. The CDR3 contains 15 residues. For the CDR3, the DNA is TGTGCCAGCAGCGGAAACAGGGGAGGACGAGAGACCCAGTACTTC. It specifies CASSGNRGGRETQYF.

At least ten counts were recorded for this clonotype. The chain couples TRBV12-3 or TRBV12-4 to TRBJ1-5, with no clear D. The CDR3 is 15 residues long. Trimming removed 5 bases from V and 2 bases from J, with 13 bases in between. In nucleotides, the CDR3 is TGTGCCAGCAGTCCTACCCCCGGGGGCAATCAGCCCCAGCATTTT. Translation gives CASSPTPGGNQPQHF.

The V call is TRBV7-2, the J call TRBJ2-5; D perhaps matches TRBD2 (5 bases). Germline V lookup: CDR1 SGHTA, CDR2 FQGNSA. The CDR3 length is 14 residues. V was shortened by 3 bases and J by 5 bases, with 13 bases between the two germline ends. The CDR3, as DNA: TGTGCCAGCAGCTTCGCGAACCGAGGGGAGACCCAGTACTTC. It yields the protein CASSFANRGETQYF.

The chain recombines TRBV5-1 with TRBJ2-6; the D is unclear. The CDR3 is made up of 16 amino acids. CDR1 and CDR2 from the germline V gene are SGHRS and YFSETQ. V was shortened by 3 bases and J by 0 bases, with 10 bases between the two germline ends. Here the CDR3 DNA reads TGCGCCAGCAGCTCCAACACCGACTCTGGGGCCAACGTCCTGACTTTC. It translates to CASSSNTDSGANVLTF. The whole variable domain, remainder taken from reference TRBV5-1 and TRBJ2-6, is KAGVTQTPRYLIKTRGQQVTLSCSPISGHRSVSWYQQTPGQGLQFLFEYFSETQRNKGNFPGRFSGRQFSNSRSEMNVSTLELGDSALYLCASSSNTDSGANVLTFGAGSRLTVL.

The V call is TRBV27, the J call TRBJ2-7; possibly TRBD2 for D (6 bases). The CDR3 length is 15 residues. Germline assignment: CDR1 MNHEY and CDR2 SMNVEV (reference sequence). With 5 bases removed from V and 3 bases from J, the gap between germline ends came to 17 bases. Here the CDR3 DNA reads TGTGCCAGCAGTCTCGGGACTTTGAAGCGCTACGAGCAGTACTTC. Translating it yields CASSLGTLKRYEQYF.

A few counts support this clonotype. This chain uses TRBV12-3 or TRBV12-4 with TRBJ2-1; 11 bases align to TRBD1. CDR3 length: 17 residues. The J segment lost 4 bases and the V segment lost 2 bases, leaving 7 bases of the junction unmatched. CDR3: CASSLLAGTGGYNEQFF. DNA for the CDR3: TGTGCCAGCAGTTTACTAGCCGGGACAGGGGGGTACAATGAGCAGTTCTTC.

Ten or more counts support this clonotype. The gene calls are TRBV5-1 and TRBJ2-1; D unclear. CDR3 length: 12 amino acids. Germline CDR1 and CDR2: SGHRS and YFSETQ. Trimming took off 2 bases at V and 8 bases at J, with 8 bases between the two ends. CDR3 DNA sequence: TGCGCCAGCAGCTTTGAAGGTGATGAGCAGTTCTTC. Amino acids: CASSFEGDEQFF.